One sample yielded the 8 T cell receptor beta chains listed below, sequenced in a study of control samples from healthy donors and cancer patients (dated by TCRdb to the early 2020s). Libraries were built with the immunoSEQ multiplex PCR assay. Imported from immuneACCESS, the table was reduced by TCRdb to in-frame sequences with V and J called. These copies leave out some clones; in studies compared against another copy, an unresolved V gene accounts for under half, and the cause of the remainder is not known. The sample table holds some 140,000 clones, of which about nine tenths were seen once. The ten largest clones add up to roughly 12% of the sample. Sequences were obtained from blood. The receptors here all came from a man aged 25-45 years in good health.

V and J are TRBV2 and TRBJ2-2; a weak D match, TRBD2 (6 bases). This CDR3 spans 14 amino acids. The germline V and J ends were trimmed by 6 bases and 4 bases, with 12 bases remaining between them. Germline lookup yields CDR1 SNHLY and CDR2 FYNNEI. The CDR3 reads CASRRGSGTGELFF. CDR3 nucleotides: TGTGCCAGCAGGCGGGGATCGGGCACCGGGGAGCTGTTTTTT.

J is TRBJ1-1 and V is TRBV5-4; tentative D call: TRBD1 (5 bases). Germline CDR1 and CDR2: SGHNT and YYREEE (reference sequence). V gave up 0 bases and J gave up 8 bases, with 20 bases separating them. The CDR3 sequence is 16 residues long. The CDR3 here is CASSLDGAGRASEAFF. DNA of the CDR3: TGTGCCAGCAGCTTGGACGGGGCAGGGAGAGCGTCGGAAGCTTTCTTT. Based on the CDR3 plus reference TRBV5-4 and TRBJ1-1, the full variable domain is ETGVTQSPTHLIKTRGQQVTLRCSSQSGHNTVSWYQQALGQGPQFIFQYYREEENGRGNFPPRFSGLQFPNYSSELNVNALELDDSALYLCASSLDGAGRASEAFFGQGTRLTVV.

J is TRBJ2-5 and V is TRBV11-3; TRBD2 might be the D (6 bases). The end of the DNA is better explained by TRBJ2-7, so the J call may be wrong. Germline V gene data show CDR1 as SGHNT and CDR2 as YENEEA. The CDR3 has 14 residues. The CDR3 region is CASSLPGREDEQYF. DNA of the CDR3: TGTGCCAGCAGCCTCCCAGGAAGGGAGGACGAGCAGTACTTC.

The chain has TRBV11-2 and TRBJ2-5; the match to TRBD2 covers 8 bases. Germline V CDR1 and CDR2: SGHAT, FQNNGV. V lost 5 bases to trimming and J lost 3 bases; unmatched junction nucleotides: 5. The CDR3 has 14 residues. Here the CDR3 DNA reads TGTGCCAGCAGCGTATCAGCGGGAGAAGAGACCCAGTACTTC. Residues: CASSVSAGEETQYF.

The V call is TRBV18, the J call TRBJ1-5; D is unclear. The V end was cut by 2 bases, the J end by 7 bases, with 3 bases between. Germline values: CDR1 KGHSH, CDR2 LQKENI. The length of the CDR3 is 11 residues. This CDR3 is CASSPRQPQHF. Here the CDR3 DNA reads TGTGCCAGCTCACCAAGGCAGCCCCAGCATTTT.

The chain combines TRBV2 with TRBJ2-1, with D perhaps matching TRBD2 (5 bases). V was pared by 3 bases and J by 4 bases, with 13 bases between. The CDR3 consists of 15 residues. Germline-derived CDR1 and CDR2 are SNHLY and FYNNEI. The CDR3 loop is CASSDLGRGYNEQFF. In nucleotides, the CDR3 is TGTGCCAGCAGTGACTTGGGGAGAGGGTACAATGAGCAGTTCTTC.

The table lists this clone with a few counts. The chain's CDR3 is CASSFKLGTEAFF. The CDR3 DNA reads TGTGCCAGCAGTTTTAAACTCGGCACTGAAGCTTTCTTT. This sequence joins TRBV12-3 or TRBV12-4 and TRBJ1-1; D not certain. Trimming pared 3 bases from V and 4 bases from J, leaving 9 bases between. This CDR3 is 13 amino acids long.

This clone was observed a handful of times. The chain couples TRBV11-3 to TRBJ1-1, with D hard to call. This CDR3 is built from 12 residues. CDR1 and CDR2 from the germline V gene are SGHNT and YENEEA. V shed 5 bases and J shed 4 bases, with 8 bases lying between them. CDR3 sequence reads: CASSPFSTEAFF. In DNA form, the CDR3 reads TGTGCCAGCAGCCCTTTCAGCACTGAAGCTTTCTTT.